Listed below are T cell receptor beta chains from one sample, sequenced in a study of T cell responses to AZD1222 COVID-19 vaccine. Data came from immunoSEQ multiplex PCR; TCRdb stores just in-frame clones and leaves some out. The sample records 75,000 to 90,000 clones, roughly 81% being singletons. The sample here was peripheral blood, taken on day 0 of AZD1222 vaccination. Source of these receptors: an adult in good health. CDR3s leave out the opening cysteine and the closing phenylalanine or tryptophan. Some rows have no size entry. The others give once, few or many, or a class for an expanded clone.

j_gene | v_gene | abundance | CDR3aa
TRBJ2-1 | TRBV9 | NA | ASSPGASGYNEQF
TRBJ1-4 | TRBV5-1 | NA | ASSTGEVANEKLF
TRBJ1-2 | TRBV9 | NA | ASSANLMEYGYT
TRBJ1-4 | TRBV25-1 | NA | ASSPQGIEKLF
TRBJ1-5 | TRBV29-1 | NA | SVGSVGQPQH
TRBJ2-6 | TRBV19 | NA | ATKGGGGANVLT
TRBJ2-2 | TRBV12-5 | few | ASGFRNPMTGNTGELF
TRBJ1-2 | TRBV19 | NA | ASSGRELYYGYT
TRBJ1-1 | TRBV7-9 | NA | ASSLVAAEAF
TRBJ2-7 | TRBV11-2 | NA | ASSPLSGAHYEQY
TRBJ1-6 | TRBV7-2 | NA | ASSLGRNSPLH
TRBJ1-4 | TRBV5-4 | NA | ASSLAEKLF
TRBJ2-7 | TRBV11-2 | NA | ASSLDHGGDEQY
TRBJ2-7 | TRBV7-9 | NA | ASSPDGLYEQY
TRBJ1-1 | TRBV9 | NA | ASSVSGTGASKTEAF
TRBJ2-7 | TRBV10-3 | NA | AISGSYYEQY
TRBJ1-5 | TRBV6-5 | NA | ASSYSRGGGNQPQH
TRBJ2-3 | TRBV19 | NA | ASSIAGQGMDTQY
TRBJ1-4 | TRBV5-6 | NA | ASSNRGQLNEKLF
TRBJ2-4 | TRBV5-1 | NA | ASSLAASSGINIQY
TRBJ1-2 | TRBV9 | few | ASSARGGNYGYT
TRBJ1-2 | TRBV19 | NA | ASSSGPTDPYGYT
TRBJ1-2 | TRBV9 | NA | ASSPRTGPTNYGYT
TRBJ2-2 | TRBV3-1/TRBV3-2 | NA | ASSQDTLTGTGGTGELF
TRBJ1-2 | TRBV18 | few | ASSPPGQDYGYT
TRBJ2-1 | TRBV7-2 | NA | ASRLPGSSYNEQF
TRBJ1-2 | TRBV19 | NA | ASSLGTALNYGYT
TRBJ2-5 | TRBV11-2 | NA | ASSLFRGSETQY
TRBJ1-2 | TRBV19 | NA | ASSGGHYYGYT
TRBJ1-4 | TRBV9 | NA | ASSVGGAVNEKLF
TRBJ2-1 | TRBV19 | NA | APGKGSYNEQF
TRBJ2-5 | TRBV15 | NA | ATSSGSETQY
TRBJ2-2 | TRBV2 | few | ASRTTQGARTGELF
TRBJ1-2 | TRBV5-1 | NA | ASSLGTRQGYGYT
TRBJ1-5 | TRBV15 | NA | ATSRAFDGQPQH
TRBJ2-7 | TRBV18 | NA | ASSPSGQNYEQY
TRBJ2-2 | TRBV6-5 | NA | ASSRAATNTGELF
TRBJ2-6 | TRBV11-3 | NA | ASSPQGAGANVLT
TRBJ1-1 | TRBV4-1 | NA | ASSLTETGSTEAF
TRBJ2-7 | TRBV7-9 | NA | ASSLVLAGSAYQEQY
TRBJ1-5 | TRBV18 | NA | ASADSGGVNQPQH
TRBJ1-1 | TRBV4-3 | NA | ASSQESASEAF
TRBJ1-3 | TRBV19 | NA | ASTSGGTAGNTIY
TRBJ2-2 | TRBV24-1 | NA | ATSDLSGQAGELF
TRBJ2-2 | TRBV5-1 | NA | ASSLPGGGSTGELF
TRBJ2-3 | TRBV7-2 | NA | ASSLAGSMQY
TRBJ1-1 | TRBV7-8 | few | ASAARGAGTEAF
TRBJ2-6 | TRBV11-2 | few | ASSPPLGRGANVLT
TRBJ2-3 | TRBV6-2/TRBV6-3 | NA | ASSNPTSGGALTLDTQY
TRBJ2-7 | TRBV24-1 | NA | ATSDYDEQY
TRBJ2-5 | TRBV13 | NA | ASSLAPQETQY
TRBJ1-4 | TRBV2 | NA | ASIPDRNNEKLF
TRBJ2-6 | TRBV2 | NA | ASTVGTDFSGANVLT
TRBJ1-4 | TRBV6-5 | NA | ASSKTHLNEKLF
TRBJ1-6 | TRBV27 | NA | ASSPRSGISNSPLH